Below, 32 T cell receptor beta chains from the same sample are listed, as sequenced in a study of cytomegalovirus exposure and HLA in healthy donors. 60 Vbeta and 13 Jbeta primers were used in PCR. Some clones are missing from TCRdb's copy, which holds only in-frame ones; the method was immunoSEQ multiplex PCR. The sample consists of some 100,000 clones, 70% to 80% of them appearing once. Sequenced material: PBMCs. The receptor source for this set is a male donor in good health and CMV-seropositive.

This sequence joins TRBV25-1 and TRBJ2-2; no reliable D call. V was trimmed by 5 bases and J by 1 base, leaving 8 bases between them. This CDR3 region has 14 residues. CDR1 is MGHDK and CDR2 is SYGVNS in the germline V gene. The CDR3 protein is CASSRRLNTGELFF. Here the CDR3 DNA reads TGTGCCAGCAGTCGCAGATTGAACACCGGGGAGCTGTTTTTT.

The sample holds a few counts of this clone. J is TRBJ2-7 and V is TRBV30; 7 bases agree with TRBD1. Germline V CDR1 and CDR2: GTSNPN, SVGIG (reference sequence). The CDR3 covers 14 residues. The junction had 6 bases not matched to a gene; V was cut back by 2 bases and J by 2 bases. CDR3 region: CAWSRGTVTYEQYF. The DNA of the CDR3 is TGTGCCTGGAGTCGTGGGACAGTTACCTACGAGCAGTACTTC.

CDR3 sequence: CASSLSGLAGDPYTQYF. In DNA form, the CDR3 reads TGTGCCAGCAGCTTATCCGGTCTAGCGGGGGATCCTTACACGCAGTATTTT. V usage is TRBV7-2 and J usage is TRBJ2-3; 10 nucleotides match TRBD2. The CDR3 is made up of 17 amino acids. The germline V gene has CDR1 SGHTA and CDR2 FQGNSA. The V segment lost 2 bases and the J segment 9 bases; nucleotides outside the gene matches: 14.

The CDR3 DNA follows: TGTGCCAGCTCACCGGTACAGGCTTCGAACACCGGGGAGCTGTTTTTT. Amino acid sequence: CASSPVQASNTGELFF. The rearrangement joins TRBV18 to TRBJ2-2; D is perhaps TRBD1 (5 bases). Per germline, CDR1 KGHSH and CDR2 LQKENI. The CDR3 is made up of 16 amino acids. Trimming cost V 3 bases and J 0 bases, with 11 bases left between them.

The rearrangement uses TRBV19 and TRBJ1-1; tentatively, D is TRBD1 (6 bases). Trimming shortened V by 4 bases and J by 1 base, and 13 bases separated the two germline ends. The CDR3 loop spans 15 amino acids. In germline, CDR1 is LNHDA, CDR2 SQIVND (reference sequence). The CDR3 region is CASSNDRTGNTEAFF. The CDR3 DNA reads TGTGCCAGTAGTAATGACAGGACCGGGAACACTGAAGCTTTCTTT.

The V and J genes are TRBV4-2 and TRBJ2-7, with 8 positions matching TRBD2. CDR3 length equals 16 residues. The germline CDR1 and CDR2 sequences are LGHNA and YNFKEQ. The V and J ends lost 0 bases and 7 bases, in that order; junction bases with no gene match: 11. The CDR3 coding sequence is TGTGCCAGCAGCCAAGACTCATCGGGGGGGGCGAGGGAGCAGTACTTC. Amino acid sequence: CASSQDSSGGAREQYF.

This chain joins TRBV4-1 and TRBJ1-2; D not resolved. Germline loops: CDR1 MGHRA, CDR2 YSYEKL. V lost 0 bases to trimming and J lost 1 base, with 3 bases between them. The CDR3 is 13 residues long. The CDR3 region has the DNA TGCGCCAGCAGCCAAGACCTTAACTATGGCTACACCTTC. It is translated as CASSQDLNYGYTF.

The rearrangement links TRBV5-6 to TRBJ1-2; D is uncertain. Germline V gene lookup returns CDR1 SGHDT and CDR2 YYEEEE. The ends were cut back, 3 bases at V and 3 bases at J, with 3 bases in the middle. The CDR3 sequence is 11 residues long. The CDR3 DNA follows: TGTGCCAGCAGCTCGTACTATGGCTACACCTTC. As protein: CASSSYYGYTF.

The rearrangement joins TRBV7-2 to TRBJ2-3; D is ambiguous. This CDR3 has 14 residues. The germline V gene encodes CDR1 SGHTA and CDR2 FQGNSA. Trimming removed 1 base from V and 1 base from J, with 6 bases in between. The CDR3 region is CASSLGLGTDTQYF. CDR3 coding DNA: TGTGCCAGCAGCTTAGGTCTCGGCACAGATACGCAGTATTTT.

Written as DNA, the CDR3 is TGTGCCAGCAGCTTCGCGGGACGGGATACCTACGAGCAGTACTTC. Amino acid sequence: CASSFAGRDTYEQYF. The chain couples TRBV5-4 to TRBJ2-7; weak D call: TRBD2 (6 bases). V was cut by 2 bases and J by 2 bases, with 14 bases left in between. Germline loops: CDR1 SGHNT, CDR2 YYREEE (reference sequence). This CDR3 has 15 residues.

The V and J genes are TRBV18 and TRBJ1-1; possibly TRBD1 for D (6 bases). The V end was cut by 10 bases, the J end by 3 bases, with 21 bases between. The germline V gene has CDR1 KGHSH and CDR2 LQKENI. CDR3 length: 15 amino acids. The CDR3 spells CATPSRGGMDTEAFF. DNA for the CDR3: TGTGCCACCCCCTCTCGGGGGGGCATGGACACTGAAGCTTTCTTT.

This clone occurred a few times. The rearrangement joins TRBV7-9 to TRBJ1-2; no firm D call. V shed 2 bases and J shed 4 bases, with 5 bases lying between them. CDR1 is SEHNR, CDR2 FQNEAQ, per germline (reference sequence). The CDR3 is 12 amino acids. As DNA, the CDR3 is TGTGCCAGCAGCTTACGGAGCTATGGCTACACCTTC. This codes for CASSLRSYGYTF. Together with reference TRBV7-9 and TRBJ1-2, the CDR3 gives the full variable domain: DTGVSQNPRHKITKRGQNVTFRCDPISEHNRLYWYRQTLGQGPEFLTYFQNEAQLEKSRLLSDRFSAERPKGSFSTLEIQRTEQGDSAMYLCASSLRSYGYTFGSGTRLTVV.

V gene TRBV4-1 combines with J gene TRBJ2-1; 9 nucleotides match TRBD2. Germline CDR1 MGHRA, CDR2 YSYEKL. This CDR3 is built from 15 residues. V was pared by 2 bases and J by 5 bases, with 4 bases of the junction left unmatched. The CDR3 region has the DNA TGCGCCAGCAGCCAAAGCTCTAGCGGGAACAATGAGCAGTTCTTC. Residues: CASSQSSSGNNEQFF.

CDR3 coding DNA: TGCAGCGTCGGGGGGGAGAGCTCCTACAATGAGCAGTTCTTC. It is translated as CSVGGESSYNEQFF. V is TRBV29-1 and J is TRBJ2-1, with 8 bases lining up with TRBD2. V lost 6 bases and J lost 0; bases outside the gene matches: 4. The V gene's germline CDR1 is SQVTM and CDR2 ANQGSEA. This CDR3 has 14 amino acids.

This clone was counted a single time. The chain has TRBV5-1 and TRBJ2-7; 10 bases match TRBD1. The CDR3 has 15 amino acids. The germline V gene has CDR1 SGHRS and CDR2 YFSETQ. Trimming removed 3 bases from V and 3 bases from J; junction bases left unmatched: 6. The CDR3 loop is CASSWGGQGNYEQYF. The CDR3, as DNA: TGCGCCAGCAGCTGGGGGGGACAGGGGAACTACGAGCAGTACTTC.

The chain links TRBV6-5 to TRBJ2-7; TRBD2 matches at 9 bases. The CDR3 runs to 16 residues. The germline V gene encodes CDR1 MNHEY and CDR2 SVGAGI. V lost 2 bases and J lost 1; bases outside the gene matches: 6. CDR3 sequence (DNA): TGTGCCAGCAGTTACGGATTTAGCGGGGGTTCCTACGAGCAGTACTTC. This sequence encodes CASSYGFSGGSYEQYF.

Written as DNA, the CDR3 is TGTGCCAGCAGCGGACGGAGGGATGAGCAGTTCTTC. Its protein is CASSGRRDEQFF. The chain joins TRBV5-4 to TRBJ2-1; maybe TRBD2 (6 bases). Trimming cost V 4 bases and J 8 bases, with 10 bases left between them. Germline lookup yields CDR1 SGHNT and CDR2 YYREEE (reference sequence). The CDR3 length is 12 residues.

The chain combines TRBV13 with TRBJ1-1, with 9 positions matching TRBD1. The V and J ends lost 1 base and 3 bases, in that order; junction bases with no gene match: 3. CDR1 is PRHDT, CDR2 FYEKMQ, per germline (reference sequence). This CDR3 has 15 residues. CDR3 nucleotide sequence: TGTGCCAGCAGCTTAGCGGGACAGGGAGACACTGAAGCTTTCTTT. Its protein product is CASSLAGQGDTEAFF.

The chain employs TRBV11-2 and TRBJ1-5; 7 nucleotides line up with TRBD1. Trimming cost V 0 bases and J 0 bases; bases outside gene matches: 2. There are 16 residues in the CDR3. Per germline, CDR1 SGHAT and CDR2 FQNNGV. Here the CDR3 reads CASSLEQGHSNQPQHF. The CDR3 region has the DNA TGTGCCAGCAGCTTAGAACAGGGGCATAGCAATCAGCCCCAGCATTTT.

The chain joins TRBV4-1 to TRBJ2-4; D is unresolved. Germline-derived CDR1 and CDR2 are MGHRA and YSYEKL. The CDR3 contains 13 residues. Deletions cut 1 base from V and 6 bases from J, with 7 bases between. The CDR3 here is CASSQVIPNIQYF. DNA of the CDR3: TGCGCCAGCAGCCAAGTCATCCCAAACATTCAGTACTTC.

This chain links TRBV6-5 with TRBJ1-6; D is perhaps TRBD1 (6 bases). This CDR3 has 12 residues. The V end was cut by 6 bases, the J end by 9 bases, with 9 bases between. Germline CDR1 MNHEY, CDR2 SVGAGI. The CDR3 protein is CASRTQGSPLHF. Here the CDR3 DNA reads TGTGCCAGCAGGACACAGGGTTCACCCCTCCACTTT.

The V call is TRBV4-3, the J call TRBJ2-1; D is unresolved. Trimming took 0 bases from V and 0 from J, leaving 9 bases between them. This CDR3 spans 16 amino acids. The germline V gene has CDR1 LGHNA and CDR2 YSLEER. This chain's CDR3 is CASSQETPSSYNEQFF. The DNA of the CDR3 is TGCGCCAGCAGCCAAGAGACTCCCAGCTCCTACAATGAGCAGTTCTTC.

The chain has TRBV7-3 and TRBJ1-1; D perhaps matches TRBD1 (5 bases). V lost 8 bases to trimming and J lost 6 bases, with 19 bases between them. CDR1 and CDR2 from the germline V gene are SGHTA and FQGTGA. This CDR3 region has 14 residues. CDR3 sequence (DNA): TGTGCCAGCCCGGGGGGACTAAGGGGCGCTGAAGCTTTCTTT. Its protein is CASPGGLRGAEAFF.

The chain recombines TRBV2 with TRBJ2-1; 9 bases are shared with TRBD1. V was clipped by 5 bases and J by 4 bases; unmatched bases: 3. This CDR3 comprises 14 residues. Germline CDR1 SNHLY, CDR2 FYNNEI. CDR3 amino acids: CASSNRGLYNEQFF. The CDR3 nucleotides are TGTGCCAGCAGTAACAGGGGGCTGTACAATGAGCAGTTCTTC.

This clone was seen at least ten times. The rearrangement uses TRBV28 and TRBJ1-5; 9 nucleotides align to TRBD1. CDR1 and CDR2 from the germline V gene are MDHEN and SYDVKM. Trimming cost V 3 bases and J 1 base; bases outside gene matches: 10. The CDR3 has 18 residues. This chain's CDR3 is CASSFPDRGRRSNQPQHF. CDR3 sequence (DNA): TGTGCCAGCAGTTTCCCGGACAGGGGTCGGAGGAGCAATCAGCCCCAGCATTTT. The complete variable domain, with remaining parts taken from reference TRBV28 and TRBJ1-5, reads DVKVTQSSRYLVKRTGEKVFLECVQDMDHENMFWYRQDPGLGLRLIYFSYDVKMKEKGDIPEGYSVSREKKERFSLILESASTNQTSMYLCASSFPDRGRRSNQPQHFGDGTRLSIL.

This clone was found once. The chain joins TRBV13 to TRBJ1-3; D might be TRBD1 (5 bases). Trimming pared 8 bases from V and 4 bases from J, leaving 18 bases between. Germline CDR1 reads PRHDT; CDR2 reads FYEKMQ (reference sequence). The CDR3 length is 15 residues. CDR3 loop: CASRSLGGSGNTIYF. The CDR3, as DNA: TGTGCCAGCCGCAGTTTGGGGGGGTCCGGAAACACCATATATTTT.

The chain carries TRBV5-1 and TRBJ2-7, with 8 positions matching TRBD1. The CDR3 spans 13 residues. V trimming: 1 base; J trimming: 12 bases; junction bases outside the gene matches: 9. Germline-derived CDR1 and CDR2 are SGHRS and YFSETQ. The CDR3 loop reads CASSLTGGRGWYF. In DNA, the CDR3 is TGCGCCAGCAGCTTGACAGGGGGTCGGGGTTGGTACTTC.

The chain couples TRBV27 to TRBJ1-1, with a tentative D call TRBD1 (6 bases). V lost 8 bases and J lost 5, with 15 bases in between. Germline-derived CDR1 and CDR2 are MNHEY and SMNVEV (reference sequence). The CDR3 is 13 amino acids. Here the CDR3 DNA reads TGTGCCAGCCAGGGGTCGGTGTTGACTGAAGCTTTCTTT. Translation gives CASQGSVLTEAFF.

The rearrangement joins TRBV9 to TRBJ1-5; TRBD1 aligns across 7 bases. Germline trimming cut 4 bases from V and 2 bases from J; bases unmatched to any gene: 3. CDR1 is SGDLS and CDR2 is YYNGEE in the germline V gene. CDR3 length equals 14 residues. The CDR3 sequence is CASSSGTGNQPQHF. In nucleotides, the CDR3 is TGTGCCAGCAGCTCCGGGACAGGCAATCAGCCCCAGCATTTT.

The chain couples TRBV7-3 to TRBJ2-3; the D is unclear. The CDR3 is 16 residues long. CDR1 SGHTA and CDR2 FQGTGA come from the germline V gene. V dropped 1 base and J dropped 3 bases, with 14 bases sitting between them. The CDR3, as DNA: TGTGCCAGCAGCTTAAATCACGGTATAGAGACAGATACGCAGTATTTT. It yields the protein CASSLNHGIETDTQYF.

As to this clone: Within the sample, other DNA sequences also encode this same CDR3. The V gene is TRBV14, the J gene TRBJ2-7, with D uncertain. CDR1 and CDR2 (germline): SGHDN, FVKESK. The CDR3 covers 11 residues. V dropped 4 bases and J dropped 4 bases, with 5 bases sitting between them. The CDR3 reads CASSPGYEQYF. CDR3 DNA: TGTGCCAGCAGCCCCGGGTACGAGCAGTACTTC.

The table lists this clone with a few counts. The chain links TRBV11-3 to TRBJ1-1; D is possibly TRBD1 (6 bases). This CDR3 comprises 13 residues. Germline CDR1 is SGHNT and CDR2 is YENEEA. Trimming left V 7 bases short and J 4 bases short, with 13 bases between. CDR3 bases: TGTGCCAGCATCACCACAGGGTCCACTGAAGCTTTCTTT. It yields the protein CASITTGSTEAFF.